This entry describes one T cell receptor beta chain. Its target is unknown. Antigen-specific CD4+ T cell clonotypes were called by their expansion after viral peptide-pool culture in ViraFEST. Scientists isolated CD4+ T cells after an approximately 10-day culture period ended. Each person got two doses of an mRNA SARS-CoV-2 vaccine, BNT162b2 or mRNA-1273. People in the vaccine group had not been infected with SARS-CoV-2 before, and their nucleocapsid antibodies were negative. Culturing of some 1.8 million PBMC per well took place with about 10 IU/ml IL-2 and 9 to 10 ug/ml peptides. On days 3 and 7, fresh IL-2 medium replaced half the medium. This table comes from immunoSEQ multiplex PCR, and its TCRdb copy is limited to in-frame clones, with some not included. The repertoire includes about 31,000 clones, 55% to 70% of them detected once, and approximately 9% sits in the top ten. These data belong to a study of vaccination effects on CD4 cells after COVID-19. The wider study: Post-vaccine specimens arrived a median 72 days past the second dose.

The TCR was taken from a human donor who received a COVID-19 vaccine. The sample in question was CD4+ T cells from PBMCs cultured with SARS-CoV-2 spike peptides, obtained after COVID-19 vaccination.

CDR3 sequence: CASSQFSSNQPQHF. The CDR3, as DNA: TGTGCCAGCAGCCAATTTAGCAGCAATCAGCCCCAGCATTTT. The chain links TRBV3-1 (or the pseudogene TRBV3-2) to TRBJ1-5; D ambiguous. The V end lost 2 bases, the J end lost 1 base, and 6 bases lay between the germline ends. The V gene's germline CDR1 is LGHDT and CDR2 YNNKEL (reference sequence). CDR3 size: 14 residues.